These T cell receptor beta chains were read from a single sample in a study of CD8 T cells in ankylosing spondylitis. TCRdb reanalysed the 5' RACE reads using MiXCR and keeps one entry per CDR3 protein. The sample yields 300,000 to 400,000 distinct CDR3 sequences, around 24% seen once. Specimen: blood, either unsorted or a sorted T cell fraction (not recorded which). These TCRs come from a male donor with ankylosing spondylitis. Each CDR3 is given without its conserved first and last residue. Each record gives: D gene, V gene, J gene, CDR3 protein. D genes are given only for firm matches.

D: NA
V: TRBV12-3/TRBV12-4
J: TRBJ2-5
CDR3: ASRPGPQETQY

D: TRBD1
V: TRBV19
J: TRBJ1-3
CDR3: ASRRQGDRNTIY

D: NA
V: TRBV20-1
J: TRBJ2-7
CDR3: SAILGQLEQY

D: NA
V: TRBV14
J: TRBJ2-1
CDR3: ASSQVTEYNEQF

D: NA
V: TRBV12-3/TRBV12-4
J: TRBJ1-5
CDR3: ASSSTGGNQPQH

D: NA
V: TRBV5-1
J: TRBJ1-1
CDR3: ASSLVPGADTEAF

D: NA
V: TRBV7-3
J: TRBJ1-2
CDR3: ASNNGQNYGYT

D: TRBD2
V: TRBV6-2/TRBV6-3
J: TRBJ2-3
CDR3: ASTVAGFTDTQY

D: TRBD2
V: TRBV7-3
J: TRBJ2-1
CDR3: ASSSRTSGRGNEQF

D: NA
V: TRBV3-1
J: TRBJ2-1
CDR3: ASSQEPGGLVNEQF

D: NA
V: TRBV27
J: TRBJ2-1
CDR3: ASSPRAGGIYNEQF

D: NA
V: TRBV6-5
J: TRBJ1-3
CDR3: ASSYSGMENTIY

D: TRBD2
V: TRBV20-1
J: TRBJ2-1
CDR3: SATRTSGRWYNEQF

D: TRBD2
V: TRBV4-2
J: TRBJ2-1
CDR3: ASSQAGTSGSNEQF

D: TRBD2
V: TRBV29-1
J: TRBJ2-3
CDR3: SVATSGVTDTQY

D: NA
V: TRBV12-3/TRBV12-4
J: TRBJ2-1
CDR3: ASSTQTGTYNEQF

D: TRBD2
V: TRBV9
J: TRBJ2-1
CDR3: ASSVGASGRNEQF

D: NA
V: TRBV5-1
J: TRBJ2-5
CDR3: ASSLRGTEGTQY

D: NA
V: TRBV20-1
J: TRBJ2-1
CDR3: SALGSSDEQF

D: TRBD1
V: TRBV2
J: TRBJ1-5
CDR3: ASSVGTGVEQPQH

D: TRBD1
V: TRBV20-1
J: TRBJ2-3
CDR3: SAVYRGNTDTQY

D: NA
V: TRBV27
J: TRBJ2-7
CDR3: ASSRLILPAGHIGYEQY

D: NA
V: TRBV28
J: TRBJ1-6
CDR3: ASSLSGNNNSPLH

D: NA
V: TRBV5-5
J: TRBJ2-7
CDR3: ASSARVAEQY

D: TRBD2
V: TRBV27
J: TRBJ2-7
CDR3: ASAGGGSYEQY

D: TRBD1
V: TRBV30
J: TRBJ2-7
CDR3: AWNRDRGYEQY

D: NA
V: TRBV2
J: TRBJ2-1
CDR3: ASSQGLSNEQF

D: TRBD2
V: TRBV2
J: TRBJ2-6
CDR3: ASSGGGYSGANVLT

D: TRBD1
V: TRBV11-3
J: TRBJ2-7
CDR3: ASSLDRGRDEQY

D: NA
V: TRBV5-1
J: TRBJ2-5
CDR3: ASSREQGTQY

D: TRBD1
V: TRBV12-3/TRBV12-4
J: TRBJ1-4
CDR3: ASSLGTVATNEKLF

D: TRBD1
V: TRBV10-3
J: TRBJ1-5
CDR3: AISAYREGQGLNQPQH

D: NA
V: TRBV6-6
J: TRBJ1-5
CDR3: ASSWTRDQPQH

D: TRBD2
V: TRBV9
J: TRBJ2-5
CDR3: ASSLGTRAETQY

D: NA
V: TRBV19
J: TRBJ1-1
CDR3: ASSSILRQENTEAF

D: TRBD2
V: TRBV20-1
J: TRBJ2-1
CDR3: SAKGLAGEAGYNEQF

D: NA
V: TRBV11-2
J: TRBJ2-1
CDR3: ASSSGGRNEQF

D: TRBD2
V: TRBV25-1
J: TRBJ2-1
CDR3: ASSEALSGIWDEQF

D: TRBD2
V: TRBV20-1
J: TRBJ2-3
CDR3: SASGLGDYVPSDTQY